This T cell receptor (beta chain) originates from a study of blood T cell repertoires in COVID-19. Study in general: The origin of the acute and convalescent COVID-19 samples was the United States, Italy and Spain.

Source study methods: Using reference gene primer amplification, nucleated cell counts were estimated. Measured with immunoSEQ multiplex PCR; TCRdb has only the in-frame clones, and not every one. V, J and clone size reflect that table, while D and trimming were determined from the DNA. The data contain approximately 250,000 clones, roughly four fifths of them singletons. Germline V lookup: CDR1 SNHLY, CDR2 FYNNEI. V lost 8 bases, J lost 1 base, and 19 bases lay in between. The CDR3 totals 16 residues. The clonotype was recovered from a man aged 35-49 years who had recovered from COVID-19. Sequencing was performed on PBMCs or T cells enriched from blood (not recorded which). V and J are TRBV2 and TRBJ2-3, with a tentative D call TRBD1 (6 bases). CDR3: CASAPGQKVRTDTQYF. CDR3 in DNA: TGTGCCAGCGCTCCGGGACAAAAAGTGCGCACAGATACGCAGTATTTT.